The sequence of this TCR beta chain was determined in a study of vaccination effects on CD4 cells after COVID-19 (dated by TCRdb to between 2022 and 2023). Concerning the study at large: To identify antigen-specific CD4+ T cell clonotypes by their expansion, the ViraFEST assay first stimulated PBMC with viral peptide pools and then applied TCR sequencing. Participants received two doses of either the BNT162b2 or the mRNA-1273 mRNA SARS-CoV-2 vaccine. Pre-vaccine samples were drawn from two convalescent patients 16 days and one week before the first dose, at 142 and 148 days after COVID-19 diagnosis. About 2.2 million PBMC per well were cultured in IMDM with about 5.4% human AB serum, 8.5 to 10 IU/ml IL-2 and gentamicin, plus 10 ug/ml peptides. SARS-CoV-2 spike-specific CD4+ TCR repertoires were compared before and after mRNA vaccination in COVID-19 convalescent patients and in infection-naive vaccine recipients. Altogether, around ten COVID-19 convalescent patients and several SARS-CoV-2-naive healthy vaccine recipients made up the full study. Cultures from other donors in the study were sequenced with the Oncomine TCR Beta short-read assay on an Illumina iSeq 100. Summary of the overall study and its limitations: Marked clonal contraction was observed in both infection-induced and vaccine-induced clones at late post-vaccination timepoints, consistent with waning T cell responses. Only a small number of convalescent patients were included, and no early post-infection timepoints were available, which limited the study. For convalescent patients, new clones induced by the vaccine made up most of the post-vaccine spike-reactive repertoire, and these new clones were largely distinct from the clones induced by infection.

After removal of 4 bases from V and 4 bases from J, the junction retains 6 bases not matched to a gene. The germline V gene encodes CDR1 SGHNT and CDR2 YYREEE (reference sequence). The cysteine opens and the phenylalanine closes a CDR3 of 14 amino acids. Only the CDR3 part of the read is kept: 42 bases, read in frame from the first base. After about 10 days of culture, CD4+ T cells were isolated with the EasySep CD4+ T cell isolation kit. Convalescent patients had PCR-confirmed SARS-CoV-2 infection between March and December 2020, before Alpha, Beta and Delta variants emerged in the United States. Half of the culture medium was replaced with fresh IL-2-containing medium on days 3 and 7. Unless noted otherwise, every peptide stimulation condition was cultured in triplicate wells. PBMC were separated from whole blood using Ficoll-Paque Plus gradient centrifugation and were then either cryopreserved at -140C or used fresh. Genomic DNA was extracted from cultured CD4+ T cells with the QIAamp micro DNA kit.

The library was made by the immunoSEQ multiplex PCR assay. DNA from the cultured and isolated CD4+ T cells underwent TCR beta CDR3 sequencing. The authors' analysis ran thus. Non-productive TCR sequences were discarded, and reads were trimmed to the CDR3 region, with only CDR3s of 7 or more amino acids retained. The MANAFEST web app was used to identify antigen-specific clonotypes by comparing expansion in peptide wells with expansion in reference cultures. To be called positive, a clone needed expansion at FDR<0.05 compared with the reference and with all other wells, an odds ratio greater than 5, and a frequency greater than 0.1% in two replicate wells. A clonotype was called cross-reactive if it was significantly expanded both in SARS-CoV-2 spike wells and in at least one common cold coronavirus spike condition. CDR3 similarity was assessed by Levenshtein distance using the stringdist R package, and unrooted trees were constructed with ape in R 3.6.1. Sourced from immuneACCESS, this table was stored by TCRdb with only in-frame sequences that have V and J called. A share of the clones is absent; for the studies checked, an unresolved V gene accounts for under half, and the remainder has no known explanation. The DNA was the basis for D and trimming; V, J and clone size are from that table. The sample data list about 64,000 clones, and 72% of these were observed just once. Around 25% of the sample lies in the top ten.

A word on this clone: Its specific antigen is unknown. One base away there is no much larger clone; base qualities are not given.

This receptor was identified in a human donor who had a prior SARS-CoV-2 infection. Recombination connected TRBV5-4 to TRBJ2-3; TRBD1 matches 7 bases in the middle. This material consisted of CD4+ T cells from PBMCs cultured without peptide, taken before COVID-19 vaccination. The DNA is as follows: TGTGCCAGCAGCCCGGGACAGCACTCAGATACGCAGTATTTT. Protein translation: CASSPGQHSDTQYF.